This is a list of T cell receptor beta chains from one sample in a study of CD8 T cell repertoires and HIV-1 epitope variants. Clones were sequenced by immunoSEQ multiplex PCR, and TCRdb holds only the in-frame ones, with some missing. The data contain thousands of clones, around three fifths of them seen just once; the ten biggest clones take up around 43%. These TCRs' antigens remain unknown. The sequenced material came from cultured CD8+ T cells derived from PBMCs. The receptors here all came from a male donor with HIV. CDR3s include the opening cysteine and the closing phenylalanine or tryptophan. D genes are given only for firm matches. Clone size is not always given. Where it is, it says once, few, many or a class for expanded clones.

J gene,V gene,clone size,D gene,CDR3 protein,CDR3 DNA
TRBJ1-1,TRBV7-6,.,.,CASSLEWGLAEAFF,TGTGCCAGCAGCTTAGAGTGGGGGCTGGCTGAAGCTTTCTTT
TRBJ2-3,TRBV5-1,.,.,CASRTTDTQYF,TGCGCCAGCCGAACTACAGATACGCAGTATTTT
TRBJ2-7,TRBV7-6,.,.,CASTQPVWGGPCEQYF,TGTGCCAGCACCCAACCGGTCTGGGGGGGCCCTTGCGAGCAGTACTTC
TRBJ2-2,TRBV28,.,.,CASSWRVSPGELFF,TGTGCCAGCAGTTGGCGGGTGTCGCCCGGGGAGCTGTTTTTT
TRBJ2-1,TRBV5-6,once,TRBD2,CASSQREVSYNEQFF,TGTGCCAGCAGTCAGCGGGAGGTCTCCTACAATGAGCAGTTCTTC
TRBJ2-1,TRBV7-9,.,.,CASLQGGEQFF,TGTGCCAGCTTACAGGGAGGTGAGCAGTTCTTC
TRBJ2-3,TRBV5-1,.,TRBD2,CASGLGEGPGADTQYF,TGCGCCAGCGGCTTAGGGGAGGGCCCTGGGGCAGATACGCAGTATTTT
TRBJ1-2,TRBV7-9,.,.,CASSVGTEHPNGYTF,TGTGCCAGCAGCGTAGGGACTGAGCACCCTAATGGCTACACCTTC
TRBJ2-5,TRBV19,.,TRBD1,CASSISRTGGETQYF,TGTGCCAGTAGTATCTCACGGACAGGGGGGGAGACCCAGTACTTC
TRBJ2-7,TRBV7-2,few,.,CASSLGAVSPYEQYF,TGTGCCAGCAGCTTAGGTGCCGTCAGCCCCTACGAGCAGTACTTC
TRBJ1-1,TRBV5-8,.,.,CASSLNGMNTEAFF,TGTGCCAGCAGCTTGAACGGAATGAACACTGAAGCTTTCTTT
TRBJ2-1,TRBV4-1,.,TRBD1,CASSQATGPHNEQFF,TGCGCCAGCAGCCAAGCGACAGGGCCCCACAATGAGCAGTTCTTC
TRBJ1-1,TRBV18,.,.,CASSRPNTDGEAFF,TGTGCCAGCTCACGGCCCAATACCGACGGTGAAGCTTTCTTT
TRBJ2-2,TRBV23-1,.,.,CASSQSTLYTGELFF,TGCGCCAGCAGTCAATCGACCCTCTACACCGGGGAGCTGTTTTTT
TRBJ2-7,TRBV6-4,few,.,CASSEQMGYEQYF,TGTGCCAGCAGTGAACAAATGGGCTACGAGCAGTACTTC
TRBJ2-1,TRBV9,few,TRBD2,CASSVEGLAGEYNEQFF,TGTGCCAGCAGCGTAGAGGGACTAGCGGGGGAATACAATGAGCAGTTCTTC
TRBJ1-2,TRBV27,.,.,CASSFGWGSNGYTF,TGTGCCAGCAGTTTTGGTTGGGGATCTAATGGCTACACCTTC
TRBJ2-1,TRBV27,.,.,CASSPSAGEAFYNEQFF,TGTGCCAGCAGTCCTTCAGCCGGGGAGGCCTTTTACAATGAGCAGTTCTTC
TRBJ2-7,TRBV11-2,.,TRBD1,CASALVTGGFYEQYF,TGTGCCAGCGCGCTCGTGACAGGGGGCTTCTACGAGCAGTACTTC
TRBJ2-5,TRBV5-1,.,TRBD2,CASSLGGLAGAKETQYF,TGCGCCAGCAGCTTGGGGGGACTAGCGGGAGCGAAAGAGACCCAGTACTTC
TRBJ2-7,TRBV27,medium-sized,.,CASSLSVGTYSYEQYF,TGTGCCAGCAGTTTATCGGTTGGGACGTACTCCTACGAGCAGTACTTC
TRBJ1-1,TRBV5-1,few,.,CASSLYGGTEAFF,TGCGCCAGCAGCTTATATGGGGGCACTGAAGCTTTCTTT
TRBJ2-1,TRBV25-1,.,TRBD2,CASKAGGIYDEQFF,TGTGCCAGCAAGGCGGGAGGGATTTACGATGAGCAGTTCTTC
TRBJ1-5,TRBV28,few,.,CASSLPQNQPQHF,TGTGCCAGCAGTTTGCCCCAGAATCAGCCCCAGCATTTT
TRBJ1-1,TRBV11-3,.,.,CASSQGQNTEAFF,TGTGCCAGCAGCCAGGGACAGAACACTGAAGCTTTCTTT
TRBJ1-5,TRBV19,.,TRBD1,CASSPDRGSQPQHF,TGTGCCAGTAGTCCCGACAGGGGTAGTCAGCCCCAGCATTTT